Described below is a single T cell receptor (beta chain) sequence and its context. Sequencing was performed with immunoSEQ multiplex PCR; in TCRdb, only in-frame clones are kept and a portion is missing. There are tens of thousands of clones in the sample; almost 95% occur only once, and roughly 44% lies in the top ten. The sample is drawn from a study of graft-versus-host responses after intestinal transplantation. Trimming cost V 3 bases and J 7 bases, with 7 bases left between them. The CDR3 has 11 residues. Germline CDR1 DFQATT, CDR2 SNEGSKA (reference sequence). The chain has TRBV20-1 and TRBJ2-1; D is uncertain. This sequence was found in a human patient who received an intestinal transplant, so some T cells may come from the graft donor. The specimen was PBMCs, collected 262 days after intestinal transplant. CDR3 sequence (DNA): TGCAGTGCTAGGTGGATGAATGAGCAGTTCTTC. This gives the protein CSARWMNEQFF.